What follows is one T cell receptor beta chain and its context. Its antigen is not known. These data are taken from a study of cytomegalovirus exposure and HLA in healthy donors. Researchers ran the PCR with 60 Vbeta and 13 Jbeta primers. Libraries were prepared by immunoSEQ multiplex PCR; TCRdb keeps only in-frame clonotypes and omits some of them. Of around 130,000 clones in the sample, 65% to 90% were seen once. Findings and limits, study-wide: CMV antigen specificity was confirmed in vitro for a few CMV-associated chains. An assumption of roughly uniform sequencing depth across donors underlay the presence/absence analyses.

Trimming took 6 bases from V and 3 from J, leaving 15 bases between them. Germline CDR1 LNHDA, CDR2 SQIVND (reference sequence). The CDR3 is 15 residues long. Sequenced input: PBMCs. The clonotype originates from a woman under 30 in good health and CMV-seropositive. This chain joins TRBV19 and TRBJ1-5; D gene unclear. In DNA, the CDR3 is TGTGCCAGTAGGATGAGTAGAGCCGACAATCAGCCCCAGCATTTT. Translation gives CASRMSRADNQPQHF.